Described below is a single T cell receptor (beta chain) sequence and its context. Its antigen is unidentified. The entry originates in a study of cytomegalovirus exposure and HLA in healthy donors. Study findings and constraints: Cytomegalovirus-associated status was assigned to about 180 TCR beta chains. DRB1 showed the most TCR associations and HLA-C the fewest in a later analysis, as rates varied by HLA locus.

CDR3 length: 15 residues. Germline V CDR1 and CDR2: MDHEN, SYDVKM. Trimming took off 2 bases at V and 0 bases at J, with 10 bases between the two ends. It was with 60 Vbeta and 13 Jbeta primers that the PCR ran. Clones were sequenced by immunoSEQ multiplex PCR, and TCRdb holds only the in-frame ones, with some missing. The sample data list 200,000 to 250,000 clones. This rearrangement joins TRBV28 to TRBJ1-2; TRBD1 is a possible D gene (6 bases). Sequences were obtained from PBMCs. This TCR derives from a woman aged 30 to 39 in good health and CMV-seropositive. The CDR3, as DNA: TGTGCCAGCAGTTTAGGGGACAACGCTAACTATGGCTACACCTTC. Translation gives CASSLGDNANYGYTF.